This TCR beta chain was obtained from a study of cytomegalovirus exposure and HLA in healthy donors. As concerns this clone: Its antigen is currently unknown.

The PCR used 60 Vbeta and 13 Jbeta primers. Sequencing was performed with immunoSEQ multiplex PCR; in TCRdb, only in-frame clones are kept and a portion is missing. In the table there are about 200,000 clones, around 86% of which are singletons. Broader study findings: As a later analysis revealed, the rate of TCR association differed by HLA locus, with DRB1 most and HLA-C fewest.

The clonotype originates from a woman in her 40s in good health and CMV-seronegative. Specimen: PBMCs.

CDR3 DNA: TGTGCCAGCAGCTTAGCGAGCTACAGTAACACCGGGGAGCTGTTTTTT. This sequence encodes CASSLASYSNTGELFF. This chain uses TRBV7-2 with TRBJ2-2; D remains ambiguous. Looked up from germline, CDR1 is SGHTA and CDR2 is FQGNSA. This CDR3 has 16 amino acids. The V and J ends lost 0 bases and 2 bases respectively, with 10 bases between them.